Detailed here is one T cell receptor (beta chain). What it binds is unknown. Trimming shortened V by 8 bases and J by 0 bases, and 17 bases separated the two germline ends. The CDR3 is made up of 16 amino acids. CDR1 MGHRA and CDR2 YSYEKL come from the germline V gene. Caucasian, healthy and from Russia, the donors were aged between roughly 6 and 100. The data derive from a study of blood T cells in healthy people across ages. Through a sample-barcoded 5' primer and a J-beta primer mix, a second PCR was run for 7 to 11 cycles. Each cDNA molecule carried a tag from a template-switch adaptor that contained 12 random nucleotides. TCRdb analysed the 5' RACE reads with MiXCR anew, one entry per CDR3 protein. The table has approximately 800,000 distinct CDR3 sequences, 46% seen once. Study-level points and caveats: Relative to aged donors, long-lived donors carried more naive CD4+ cells and displayed higher diversity. Roughly linear age-related decline in beta diversity appeared, significant by age around 38.

This rearrangement joins TRBV4-1 to TRBJ2-1; TRBD2 might be the D (5 bases). The sequence was obtained from an older man in good health. The sequenced sample consisted of blood. DNA of the CDR3: TGCGCCAGCGGCGAAAGAGTCGGGGACTCCTACAATGAGCAGTTCTTC. This codes for CASGERVGDSYNEQFF.